A single sample is the source of the 31 T cell receptor beta chains below, sequenced in a study of shared clonotypes between healthy human individuals. Repertoires were generated with immunoSEQ multiplex PCR, while TCRdb's copy carries only in-frame clones and drops some. The table has about 1 million clones, about 75% seen once. Sequencing was carried out using memory CD4+ T cells sorted from blood. Sample subset: CD45RA-negative fraction. All receptors derive from a man aged 18 to 29 in good health.

J is TRBJ1-1 and V is TRBV19; the D gene is possibly TRBD1 (5 bases). This CDR3 has 15 residues. Germline V gene sequence: CDR1 LNHDA, CDR2 SQIVND (reference sequence). With 2 bases removed from V and 1 base from J, the gap between germline ends came to 11 bases. The CDR3 DNA reads as TGTGCCAGTAGTATAACACTTCAGGGGAACACTGAAGCTTTCTTT. Translation gives CASSITLQGNTEAFF.

The chain carries TRBV19 and TRBJ2-3, with TRBD1 as a possible D gene (6 bases). Deletions cut 6 bases from V and 5 bases from J, with 15 bases between. CDR1 and CDR2 from the germline V gene are LNHDA and SQIVND (reference sequence). This CDR3 comprises 14 residues. The CDR3 nucleotides are TGTGCCAGTAGCCGTGTTGGGACACGAGATACGCAGTATTTT. Translating it yields CASSRVGTRDTQYF. The whole variable domain, filled in from reference TRBV19 and TRBJ2-3, reads DGGITQSPKYLFRKEGQNVTLSCEQNLNHDAMYWYRQDPGQGLRLIYYSQIVNDFQKGDIAEGYSVSREKKESFPLTVTSAQKNPTAFYLCASSRVGTRDTQYFGPGTRLTVL.

This clone was picked up a small number of times. This same CDR3 is encoded by further DNA sequences in the sample. This chain uses TRBV18 with TRBJ1-2; D is unresolved. V was cut by 2 bases and J by 1 base, with 5 bases left in between. This CDR3 region has 13 residues. Germline V gene data show CDR1 as KGHSH and CDR2 as LQKENI. CDR3 sequence (DNA): TGTGCCAGCTCACCAGACCTTAACTATGGCTACACCTTC. It specifies CASSPDLNYGYTF.

J is TRBJ2-7 and V is TRBV2; TRBD2 is a possible D gene (6 bases). The CDR3 has 16 amino acids. The germline CDR1 and CDR2 sequences are SNHLY and FYNNEI. The ends were cut back, 6 bases at V and 2 bases at J, with 20 bases in the middle. In DNA form, the CDR3 reads TGTGCCAGCAGGCCCGAGGGAAGGATAGCGGCCTACGAGCAGTACTTC. Protein sequence: CASRPEGRIAAYEQYF.

The chain employs TRBV19 and TRBJ1-2, with D maybe TRBD1 (5 bases). The length of the CDR3 is 15 residues. The germline V and J ends were trimmed by 4 bases and 0 bases, with 12 bases remaining between them. Germline V gives CDR1 LNHDA, CDR2 SQIVND (reference sequence). DNA for the CDR3: TGTGCCAGTAGTACTTCGGGACTCGCTAACTATGGCTACACCTTC. It specifies CASSTSGLANYGYTF. Full variable domain (rest looked up from reference TRBV19 and TRBJ1-2): DGGITQSPKYLFRKEGQNVTLSCEQNLNHDAMYWYRQDPGQGLRLIYYSQIVNDFQKGDIAEGYSVSREKKESFPLTVTSAQKNPTAFYLCASSTSGLANYGYTFGSGTRLTVV.

The chain recombines TRBV10-3 with TRBJ2-5, with 8 bases aligning to TRBD2. In germline, CDR1 is ENHRY, CDR2 SYGVKD. V shed 10 bases and J 3 bases; nucleotides not matched to a gene: 10. This CDR3 comprises 14 residues. CDR3 residues: CASSQLAVKETQYF. In nucleotides, the CDR3 is TGTGCCAGCAGCCAACTAGCGGTTAAAGAGACCCAGTACTTC.

In regard to this clone: An end of the junction does not agree with germline; a read error may underlie this. This chain joins TRBV5-1 and TRBJ2-7, with TRBD1 identical over 11 bases. The CDR3 consists of 13 residues. CDR1 and CDR2 from the germline V gene are SGHRS and YFSETQ. CDR3 region: CASSDRTGGAISF. CDR3 nucleotides: TGCGCCAGCAGCGACCGGACAGGGGGCGCAATAAGCTTC. The full variable domain, rest sourced from reference TRBV5-1 and TRBJ2-7, is KAGVTQTPRYLIKTRGQQVTLSCSPISGHRSVSWYQQTPGQGLQFLFEYFSETQRNKGNFPGRFSGRQFSNSRSEMNVSTLELGDSALYLCASSDRTGGAISFGPGTRLTVT.

This chain connects TRBV5-6 to TRBJ2-5; unclear D gene. The CDR3 sequence is 17 residues long. Germline V CDR1 and CDR2: SGHDT, YYEEEE. Trimming cost V 4 bases and J 0 bases, with 19 bases left between them. The CDR3 DNA sequence: TGTGCCAGCAGCGGATCAGGCCGTCGGACGGACCAAGAGACCCAGTACTTC. Translated: CASSGSGRRTDQETQYF. Supplemented by reference TRBV5-6 and TRBJ2-5, the full variable domain reads DAGVTQSPTHLIKTRGQQVTLRCSPKSGHDTVSWYQQALGQGPQFIFQYYEEEERQRGNFPDRFSGHQFPNYSSELNVNALLLGDSALYLCASSGSGRRTDQETQYFGPGTRLLVL.

A remark on this clone: Other DNA variants within this sample encode the same CDR3. V usage is TRBV5-6 and J usage is TRBJ2-1; the match to TRBD2 covers 10 bases. The CDR3 extends over 15 amino acids. The V gene end was trimmed by 0 bases and the J gene end by 3 bases; junction bases not matched to a gene: 0. Per germline, CDR1 SGHDT and CDR2 YYEEEE. CDR3 residues: CASSLGLAGYNEQFF. CDR3 nucleotide sequence: TGTGCCAGCAGCTTGGGACTAGCGGGCTACAATGAGCAGTTCTTC.

The V call is TRBV18, the J call TRBJ1-1; D is possibly TRBD1 (6 bases). This CDR3 region has 13 residues. Between the trimmed V and J ends, which lost 3 bases and 8 bases, there was a span of 13 bases. The V gene's germline CDR1 is KGHSH and CDR2 LQKENI. CDR3 loop: CASSPSGVSEAFF. CDR3 in DNA: TGTGCCAGCTCACCTTCAGGGGTATCAGAAGCTTTCTTT.

The chain is built from TRBV7-3 and TRBJ2-2, with D unresolved. The CDR3 covers 14 residues. V lost 5 bases to trimming and J lost 2 bases, with 9 bases between them. Germline CDR1 and CDR2: SGHTA and FQGTGA. CDR3 DNA sequence: TGTGCCAGCAGCCCGGGTCTTAACACCGGGGAGCTGTTTTTT. This translates into CASSPGLNTGELFF.

The chain has TRBV14 and TRBJ2-1; D gene unclear. This CDR3 comprises 14 residues. CDR1 is SGHDN, CDR2 FVKESK, per germline. V lost 0 bases and J lost 10, with 13 bases in between. The CDR3 region is CASSQDSYLGEQFF. The CDR3, as DNA: TGTGCCAGCAGCCAAGACTCCTACCTAGGAGAGCAGTTCTTC.

The chain is built from TRBV2 and TRBJ1-6, with 9 nucleotides matching TRBD1. CDR3 length equals 15 residues. Germline loops: CDR1 SNHLY, CDR2 FYNNEI. Trimming cost V 8 bases and J 7 bases; bases outside gene matches: 9. The CDR3 DNA is TGTGCCAGCCAACAGGGGGCGGGGGTAAATTCACCCCTCCACTTT. Its translation is CASQQGAGVNSPLHF.

The V gene is TRBV27, the J gene TRBJ1-4; D call uncertain. The CDR3 covers 14 residues. Trimming left V 5 bases short and J 4 bases short, with 11 bases between. Looked up from germline, CDR1 is MNHEY and CDR2 is SMNVEV (reference sequence). The CDR3 protein is CASSVTRNNEKLFF. The CDR3 DNA sequence: TGTGCCAGCAGTGTGACGCGGAATAATGAAAAACTGTTTTTT.

This chain joins TRBV7-2 and TRBJ2-7, with D possibly being TRBD1 or TRBD2 (5 bases each). The CDR3 runs 15 residues. V lost 4 bases, J lost 7 bases, and 20 bases lay in between. Germline V lookup: CDR1 SGHTA, CDR2 FQGNSA. CDR3 residues: CASSSGTARGWEQYF. CDR3 nucleotides: TGTGCCAGCAGCTCCGGGACGGCGAGAGGTTGGGAGCAGTACTTC.

This clone has at least ten counts. This sequence joins TRBV28 and TRBJ1-2; TRBD1 is a possible D gene (5 bases). With 2 bases removed from V and 4 bases from J, the gap between germline ends came to 8 bases. The CDR3 is 13 residues long. Germline CDR1 MDHEN, CDR2 SYDVKM. As DNA, the CDR3 is TGTGCCAGCAGTTTACAGGGTTTCTATGGCTACACCTTC. Translation gives CASSLQGFYGYTF.

In its sample, this clone was seen once. CDR3 region: CASTDRDRGPQPQHF. For the CDR3, the DNA is TGTGCCAGCACCGACCGGGACAGGGGGCCTCAGCCCCAGCATTTT. The rearrangement uses TRBV6-6 and TRBJ1-5; 12 positions agree with TRBD1. The germline V gene encodes CDR1 MNHNY and CDR2 SVGAGI (reference sequence). This CDR3 region has 15 residues. Unmatched junction bases numbered 7, after V lost 7 bases and J lost 6 bases.

The chain couples TRBV6-1 to TRBJ2-2, with D possibly TRBD1 on 6 matching bases. From germline, CDR1 is MNHNS and CDR2 SASEGT. The length of the CDR3 is 15 residues. V gave up 6 bases and J gave up 2 bases, with 13 bases separating them. In nucleotides, the CDR3 is TGTGCCAGCAGACACGGGACAATAAACACCGGGGAGCTGTTTTTT. It encodes CASRHGTINTGELFF.

V is TRBV18 and J is TRBJ2-3; D is unresolved. CDR1 is KGHSH, CDR2 LQKENI, per germline. The V and J ends lost 6 bases and 6 bases respectively, with 7 bases between them. CDR3 length equals 11 residues. CDR3 DNA sequence: TGTGCCAGCTCGACAAAGGATACGCAGTATTTT. Translating gives CASSTKDTQYF.

The chain couples TRBV30 to TRBJ1-4, with D possibly matching TRBD1 (6 bases). Trimming cost V 1 base and J 1 base, with 10 bases left between them. Looked up from germline, CDR1 is GTSNPN and CDR2 is SVGIG (reference sequence). This CDR3 spans 15 amino acids. CDR3 sequence (DNA): TGTGCCTGGAGTGGGGGGGGCCGAACTAATGAAAAACTGTTTTTT. Translated: CAWSGGGRTNEKLFF.

This clone showed up just once. The chain combines TRBV15 with TRBJ1-4; a possible D gene is TRBD1 (6 bases). The V gene's germline CDR1 is LNHNV and CDR2 YYDKDF (reference sequence). The V end was cut by 8 bases, the J end by 4 bases, with 26 bases between. CDR3 length equals 18 residues. CDR3 loop: CATGEIGGRRSFNEKLFF. The CDR3 nucleotides read TGTGCCACCGGAGAAATAGGGGGACGCAGATCTTTTAATGAAAAACTGTTTTTT.

The V gene is TRBV30, the J gene TRBJ1-5; no reliable D call. The CDR3 loop spans 13 amino acids. With 4 bases removed from V and 0 bases from J, the gap between germline ends came to 7 bases. Germline V gene sequence: CDR1 GTSNPN, CDR2 SVGIG (reference sequence). The CDR3 region has the DNA TGTGCCTGGAATACGGATAGCAATCAGCCCCAGCATTTT. It specifies CAWNTDSNQPQHF.

This chain links TRBV18 with TRBJ1-4, with D uncertain. V shed 0 bases and J shed 4 bases, with 9 bases lying between them. CDR1 is KGHSH, CDR2 LQKENI, per germline. The CDR3 is 15 residues long. The CDR3 region is CASSPPQGFNEKLFF. CDR3 coding DNA: TGTGCCAGCTCACCACCGCAAGGTTTTAATGAAAAACTGTTTTTT. Using reference TRBV18 and TRBJ1-4 for the parts outside the CDR3, the full variable domain is NAGVMQNPRHLVRRRGQEARLRCSPMKGHSHVYWYRQLPEEGLKFMVYLQKENIIDESGMPKERFSAEFPKEGPSILRIQQVVRGDSAAYFCASSPPQGFNEKLFFGSGTQLSVL.

The chain has TRBV29-1 and TRBJ2-1, with 10 positions matching TRBD2. The germline gives CDR1 SQVTM, CDR2 ANQGSEA. CDR3 length equals 14 residues. After removal of 2 bases from V and 4 bases from J, the junction contained 2 bases not matched to a gene. The CDR3 coding sequence is TGCAGCGTTGAAAAGGGACTAGCGTACAATGAGCAGTTCTTC. Translated: CSVEKGLAYNEQFF.

The chain links TRBV19 to TRBJ1-6; D remains ambiguous. Germline lookup yields CDR1 LNHDA and CDR2 SQIVND (reference sequence). The CDR3 is made up of 14 amino acids. Trimming cost V 6 bases and J 5 bases, with 11 bases left between them. CDR3 sequence: CASSHGLDNSPLHF. CDR3 nucleotides: TGTGCCAGTAGCCACGGATTAGATAATTCACCCCTCCACTTT.

The chain couples TRBV4-2 to TRBJ1-2; 7 bases line up with TRBD1. Losses at the gene ends were 5 bases for V and 2 bases for J; bases not matched to a gene: 11. CDR3 size: 16 residues. Germline CDR1 LGHNA, CDR2 YNFKEQ. The CDR3 nucleotides are TGTGCCAGCAGCTCTCGTCAGGGGGGCACCAACTATGGCTACACCTTC. Its translation is CASSSRQGGTNYGYTF.

The V call is TRBV7-2, the J call TRBJ1-1; possibly TRBD1 for D (5 bases). Germline lookup yields CDR1 SGHTA and CDR2 FQGNSA. V was pared by 4 bases and J by 4 bases, with 22 bases between. The CDR3 has 17 residues. Written as DNA, the CDR3 is TGTGCCAGCAGCTCCCCTCTGGGGGGTGGGCATAGCACTGAAGCTTTCTTT. Translation gives CASSSPLGGGHSTEAFF.

CDR3 sequence reads: CASSLPVPGSYEQYF. The CDR3 DNA is TGTGCCAGCAGCCTGCCCGTCCCTGGTTCCTACGAGCAGTACTTC. This chain links TRBV11-1 with TRBJ2-7, with D unclear. CDR3 length: 15 residues. V shed 5 bases and J shed 1 base, with 15 bases lying between them. Germline CDR1 and CDR2: SGHAT and FQDESV (reference sequence).

This chain uses TRBV5-5 with TRBJ1-3, with D possibly being TRBD1 (6 bases). Between the trimmed V and J ends, which lost 5 bases and 3 bases, there was a span of 15 bases. Germline loops: CDR1 SGHKS, CDR2 YYEKEE (reference sequence). CDR3 length: 15 residues. CDR3 bases: TGTGCCAGCAGTTTTGGGCAGGGGCTTGGAAACACCATATATTTT. Translated, it gives CASSFGQGLGNTIYF.

This CDR3 reads CASSLGGGGGNEQFF. The CDR3 coding sequence is TGTGCCAGCAGCTTAGGAGGAGGGGGCGGCAATGAGCAGTTCTTC. The chain employs TRBV7-8 and TRBJ2-1; D might be TRBD1 (7 bases). Germline assignment: CDR1 SGHVS and CDR2 FQNEAQ. The CDR3 loop spans 15 amino acids. V was pared by 1 base and J by 6 bases, with 13 bases between.

The chain's CDR3 is CASSSGYLEEKLFF. The CDR3 DNA is TGCGCCAGCAGCTCCGGCTACCTTGAGGAAAAACTGTTTTTT. The genes are TRBV5-1 and TRBJ1-4; D remains ambiguous. Trimming pared 3 bases from V and 8 bases from J, leaving 14 bases between. Germline loops: CDR1 SGHRS, CDR2 YFSETQ. The CDR3 sequence is 14 residues long.